The 18 T cell receptor beta chains given below trace back to one sample, sequenced in a study of Tregs in tolerant kidney transplant recipients. The protocol was immunoSEQ multiplex PCR, while the TCRdb copy is restricted to in-frame clones and leaves out a portion. The sample includes roughly 20,000 clones, around 85% of them seen just once. The nonmyeloablative bone marrow transplants came from related graft donors, with transient mixed chimerism. Sequenced here: CD8+ T cells from blood (PBMCs), sampled 6 months after the transplant. The receptors come from a human patient who received a combined kidney and bone marrow transplant. Some T cells may be transferred from the graft donor.

The V call is TRBV5-5, the J call TRBJ2-7; 7 bases fit TRBD1. The trim removed 1 base at V and 6 bases at J, leaving 1 base unmatched. CDR3 size: 12 residues. Germline V lookup: CDR1 SGHKS, CDR2 YYEKEE (reference sequence). CDR3 DNA: TGTGCCAGCAGCTTGACAGGGGTCGAGCAGTACTTC. Translating gives CASSLTGVEQYF. The full variable domain, with the rest looked up from reference TRBV5-5 and TRBJ2-7, is DAGVTQSPTHLIKTRGQQVTLRCSPISGHKSVSWYQQVLGQGPQFIFQYYEKEERGRGNFPDRFSARQFPNYSSELNVNALLLGDSALYLCASSLTGVEQYFGPGTRLTVT.

This clone was counted once. The gene calls are TRBV23-1 and TRBJ1-3; D is unclear. TRBV23-1 is flagged as an ORF with uncertain function. This CDR3 has 17 residues. Trimming removed 6 bases at V and 0 bases at J, with 18 bases between. CDR3 in DNA: TGCGCCAGCAGCCTTCCTAATGAGTCTGGCTCTGGAAACACCATATATTTT. As protein: CASSLPNESGSGNTIYF.

The chain employs TRBV4-1 and TRBJ2-1; TRBD2 matches 9 bases. This CDR3 has 15 amino acids. CDR1 and CDR2 from the germline V gene are MGHRA and YSYEKL. Trimming cost V 2 bases and J 6 bases; bases outside gene matches: 5. The CDR3 sequence: CASSQRSGSLNEQFF. CDR3 nucleotides: TGCGCCAGCAGCCAACGTAGCGGGAGTCTCAATGAGCAGTTCTTC.

This chain connects TRBV4-1 to TRBJ1-1, with a weak D call TRBD1 (5 bases). CDR1 and CDR2 from the germline V gene are MGHRA and YSYEKL. CDR3 length: 16 amino acids. The V end lost 4 bases, the J end lost 5 bases, and 20 bases lay between the germline ends. The CDR3, as DNA: TGCGCCAGCAGCCCGTTTCCGAAGGGACTGATTACTGAAGCTTTCTTT. Its protein is CASSPFPKGLITEAFF.

The chain couples TRBV20-1 to TRBJ2-7, with a possible D match to TRBD1 (5 bases). V gave up 5 bases and J gave up 2 bases, with 7 bases separating them. The CDR3 is 11 residues long. The germline CDR1 and CDR2 sequences are DFQATT and SNEGSKA (reference sequence). The CDR3 region has the DNA TGCAGTGCTTCGGACACCTACGAGCAGTACTTC. This codes for CSASDTYEQYF.

This clone was seen only once. V is TRBV5-6 and J is TRBJ2-7; D possibly corresponds to TRBD1 (5 bases). Germline V gene lookup returns CDR1 SGHDT and CDR2 YYEEEE. Trimming shortened V by 0 bases and J by 10 bases, and 11 bases separated the two germline ends. This CDR3 region has 12 residues. The DNA for the CDR3 is TGTGCCAGCAGCTTGGGACAGCCGGAACAGTACTTC. The encoded protein is CASSLGQPEQYF.

This chain joins TRBV2 and TRBJ1-2; 9 bases match TRBD1. The junction had 10 bases not matched to a gene; V was cut back by 8 bases and J by 9 bases. This CDR3 is 13 amino acids long. Per germline, CDR1 SNHLY and CDR2 FYNNEI. The CDR3 reads CASWVDRGACYTF. As DNA, the CDR3 is TGTGCCAGCTGGGTTGACAGGGGGGCCTGCTACACCTTC.

This clone was found a few times. Sequence at one end of the junction differs from germline and may be a read error. The chain couples TRBV5-1 to TRBJ1-5; D is unclear. The CDR3 extends over 15 amino acids. Germline CDR1 reads SGHRS; CDR2 reads YFSETQ. The CDR3, as DNA: TGTGCCAGCAGCTTCGGGGAGTGGGGCAATCAGCCCCAGCATTTT. This codes for CASSFGEWGNQPQHF.

The genes are TRBV4-1 and TRBJ1-2; the match to TRBD1 covers 9 bases. This CDR3 spans 16 amino acids. Germline V gene lookup returns CDR1 MGHRA and CDR2 YSYEKL. V was clipped by 2 bases and J by 5 bases; unmatched bases: 9. DNA for the CDR3: TGCGCCAGCAGCCAATCGGAGGACAGGGGCTGGTATGGCTACACCTTC. It specifies CASSQSEDRGWYGYTF.

This chain links TRBV9 with TRBJ1-4, with TRBD1 matching 9 bases. There are 16 residues in the CDR3. CDR1 is SGDLS, CDR2 YYNGEE, per germline. V shed 4 bases, J shed 7 bases, and the junction held 11 bases outside the gene matches. The CDR3 DNA reads TGTGCCAGCAGCCCTCATGGTGGGACAGGGTTTGAAAAACTGTTTTTT. The encoded protein is CASSPHGGTGFEKLFF.

This chain connects TRBV7-2 to TRBJ1-6; the D gene is possibly TRBD1 (6 bases). The CDR3 is 14 residues long. V was pared by 4 bases and J by 7 bases, with 11 bases between. Germline CDR1 is SGHTA and CDR2 is FQGNSA. CDR3 in amino acids: CASSSGQPNSPLHF. CDR3 sequence (DNA): TGTGCCAGCAGCTCCGGACAGCCAAATTCACCCCTCCACTTT.

The V gene is TRBV11-1, the J gene TRBJ2-1; 10 bases fit TRBD2. The V gene's germline CDR1 is SGHAT and CDR2 FQDESV (reference sequence). CDR3 length equals 15 residues. The junction had 2 bases not matched to a gene; V was cut back by 0 bases and J by 6 bases. DNA of the CDR3: TGTGCCAGCAGCTTAGCGGCTAGCGGGGGCAATGAGCAGTTCTTC. This gives the protein CASSLAASGGNEQFF. The full variable domain, with the rest looked up from reference TRBV11-1 and TRBJ2-1, is EAEVAQSPRYKITEKSQAVAFWCDPISGHATLYWYRQILGQGPELLVQFQDESVVDDSQLPKDRFSAERLKGVDSTLKIQPAELGDSAMYLCASSLAASGGNEQFFGPGTRLTVL.

The V call is TRBV4-3, the J call TRBJ2-5; no definite D call. V lost 1 base, J lost 2 bases, and 11 bases lay in between. CDR1 and CDR2 (germline): LGHNA, YSLEER. The CDR3 runs 15 residues. CDR3 coding DNA: TGCGCCAGCAGCCAAGTACGGGTCCTACAAGAGACCCAGTACTTC. Residues: CASSQVRVLQETQYF.

The chain is built from TRBV9 and TRBJ2-3; no reliable D call. Germline V lookup: CDR1 SGDLS, CDR2 YYNGEE. The CDR3 length is 14 residues. With 0 bases removed from V and 4 bases from J, the gap between germline ends came to 9 bases. DNA for the CDR3: TGTGCCAGCAGCGTAGGAGAAGCCTCAGATACGCAGTATTTT. Translating it yields CASSVGEASDTQYF.

The CDR3 nucleotides are TGTGCCAGCAGCCAAGGTCTTAGCGGGATGAACACCGGGGAGCTGTTTTTT. Protein product: CASSQGLSGMNTGELFF. This chain uses TRBV14 with TRBJ2-2; 8 bases agree with TRBD2. CDR3 length: 17 residues. The V segment lost 1 base and the J segment 1 base; nucleotides outside the gene matches: 5. Germline lookup yields CDR1 SGHDN and CDR2 FVKESK.

The J gene is TRBJ2-7, the V gene TRBV19; 8 positions agree with TRBD2. CDR1 LNHDA and CDR2 SQIVND come from the germline V gene (reference sequence). This CDR3 is built from 16 residues. The trim removed 3 bases at V and 3 bases at J, leaving 10 bases unmatched. As DNA, the CDR3 is TGTGCCAGTAGTATGTCTTTAAGCGGGAGCGGCTACGAGCAGTACTTC. This gives the protein CASSMSLSGSGYEQYF.

The gene calls are TRBV2 and TRBJ2-5; 7 bases agree with TRBD2. There are 14 residues in the CDR3. The germline V gene encodes CDR1 SNHLY and CDR2 FYNNEI. V was clipped by 2 bases and J by 6 bases; unmatched bases: 6. The CDR3 DNA reads TGTGCCAGCAGTGAATGGGGGGGTAAGCAGACCCAGTACTTC. Translated, it gives CASSEWGGKQTQYF.

The chain has TRBV28 and TRBJ2-7, with D possibly TRBD1 on 6 matching bases. Trimming removed 3 bases at V and 5 bases at J, with 11 bases between. The V gene's germline CDR1 is MDHEN and CDR2 SYDVKM. This CDR3 spans 13 amino acids. The CDR3 sequence: CASSFGQIDEQYF. CDR3 in DNA: TGTGCCAGCAGTTTCGGACAGATCGACGAGCAGTACTTC.